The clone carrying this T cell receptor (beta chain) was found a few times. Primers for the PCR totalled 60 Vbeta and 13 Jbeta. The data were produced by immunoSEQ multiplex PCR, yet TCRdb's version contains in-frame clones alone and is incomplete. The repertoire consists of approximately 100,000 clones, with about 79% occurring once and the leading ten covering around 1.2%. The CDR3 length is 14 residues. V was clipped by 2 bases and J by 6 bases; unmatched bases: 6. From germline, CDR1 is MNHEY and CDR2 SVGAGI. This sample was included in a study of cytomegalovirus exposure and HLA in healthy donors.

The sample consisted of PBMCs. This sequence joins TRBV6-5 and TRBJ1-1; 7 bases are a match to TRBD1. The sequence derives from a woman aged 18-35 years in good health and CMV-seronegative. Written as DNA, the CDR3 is TGTGCCAGCAGTTACGACAGGGATGTCGCTGAAGCTTTCTTT. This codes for CASSYDRDVAEAFF.